This TCR beta chain was identified in a study of type 1 regulatory T cells. Study context: An in vitro protocol generated T-allo10, a Tr1-enriched, alloantigen-specific CD4 T cell product.

As for this clonotype: No antigen is known for it.

V lost 6 bases to trimming and J lost 2 bases, with 16 bases between them. The CDR3 has 15 amino acids. TCRdb called the reads again in MiXCR, with one record for every CDR3 protein. The table has about 65,000 distinct CDR3 sequences, 49% seen once; the top ten hold about 2%. Sample: cultured non-Tr1 T cells, either the whole culture or a sorted T cell fraction (not recorded which). The source is a human donor in good health. The chain is built from TRBV12-3 or TRBV12-4 and TRBJ1-1; D is unresolved. CDR3 loop: CASSRTNRDNTEAFF. The CDR3 DNA follows: TGTGCCAGCAGCCGGACGAACCGGGATAACACTGAAGCTTTCTTT.